This T cell receptor beta chain was recovered during a study of CD8 T cells in Susac syndrome. Study-wide results and limits: The relatively small number of individuals in the TCR sequencing and HLA analysis was acknowledged by the study.

Comment on this clonotype: Its target is not known.

The ends were cut back, 5 bases at V and 5 bases at J, with 9 bases in the middle. Germline V CDR1 and CDR2: MNHEY, SVGAGI. The CDR3 contains 12 residues. Sequencing targeted TCR beta in blood CD8+ and CD4+ T cells. The controls were healthy donors who were matched for age and sex. Random-hexamer reverse transcription was applied to about 0.45 to 1 ug RNA. With immunoSEQ multiplex PCR, TCR beta CDR3 was amplified across 54 Vbeta and 13 Jbeta. Each CDR3 protein is one row after TCRdb ran MiXCR on the immunoSEQ multiplex PCR reads. The table shows around 200,000 distinct CDR3 sequences, with roughly 94% occurring only once.

This sequence was found in a human donor in good health. The chain employs TRBV6-5 and TRBJ1-2; D is ambiguous. The sequencing sample was made of CD4+ T cells from PBMCs. The CDR3 region is CASSESDYGYTF. The DNA for the CDR3 is TGTGCCAGCAGTGAGAGTGATTATGGCTACACCTTC.